These 14 T cell receptor beta chains were all obtained from the same sample, sequenced in a study of T cell repertoires in cytomegalovirus infection (dated by TCRdb to the late 2010s). The listed sequencing device is Illumina HiSeq 1500. TCRdb cleaned the public reads at Q25 with fastp, built clones with MiXCR and kept in-frame beta chains. Identical CDR3 protein sequences are pooled into one entry, listed with their most common genes and DNA. The sample table records fewer than 400,000 distinct CDR3 sequences; around 18% of these occur just once. The ten largest clonotypes hold approximately 8% of the sample. The sequenced sample was PBMCs. These TCRs come from a human donor in good health (CMV status not recorded). Some clones in this sample may be carry-over from other donors' samples.

This clonotype occurred a few times. V is TRBV28 and J is TRBJ1-2, with D uncertain. Germline V gene lookup returns CDR1 MDHEN and CDR2 SYDVKM. V was pared by 1 base and J by 6 bases, with 12 bases between. The CDR3 runs to 14 residues. DNA for the CDR3: TGTGCCAGCAGTTTATTATCAGGAATTCATGGCTACACCTTC. Amino acids: CASSLLSGIHGYTF.

The genes are TRBV5-5 and TRBJ1-3; tentative D call: TRBD1 (6 bases). The V and J ends lost 4 bases and 0 bases respectively, with 8 bases between them. Germline values: CDR1 SGHKS, CDR2 YYEKEE (reference sequence). This CDR3 has 14 amino acids. The CDR3 region has the DNA TGTGCCAGCAGCGGGGGCCTCTCTGGAAACACCATATATTTT. It translates to CASSGGLSGNTIYF.

This clonotype showed up many times. As DNA, the CDR3 is TGTGCCAGCAGCTCCCAACAGGGTTATTTACGAGAGACCCAGTACTTC. This codes for CASSSQQGYLRETQYF. The chain joins TRBV7-2 to TRBJ2-5, with a weak D call TRBD1 (6 bases). V lost 4 bases to trimming and J lost 4 bases, with 19 bases between them. Germline V CDR1 and CDR2: SGHTA, FQGNSA. This CDR3 spans 16 amino acids.

The V gene is TRBV27, the J gene TRBJ1-1; 7 bases line up with TRBD1. Per germline, CDR1 MNHEY and CDR2 SMNVEV (reference sequence). With 2 bases clipped from V and 5 bases from J, the junction kept 14 bases outside the gene matches. The CDR3 has 17 residues. The DNA for the CDR3 is TGTGCCAGCAGTTTAGCCCCCTACAGGGGCGTGAGGACTGAAGCTTTCTTT. Its translation: CASSLAPYRGVRTEAFF.

At least ten counts were recorded for this clonotype. CDR3 region: CASSRQGNQPQHF. In DNA, the CDR3 is TGTGCCAGCAGTCGACAGGGCAATCAGCCCCAGCATTTT. The genes are TRBV7-2 and TRBJ1-5; D is perhaps TRBD1 (6 bases). Germline CDR1 reads SGHTA; CDR2 reads FQGNSA. V was clipped by 6 bases and J by 2 bases, with 8 bases between them. The CDR3 spans 13 residues.

This clonotype has only a few counts. V and J are TRBV12-3 or TRBV12-4 and TRBJ1-4, with 10 bases identical to TRBD1. This CDR3 is built from 16 residues. The J segment lost 7 bases and the V segment lost 7 bases, leaving 12 bases of the junction unmatched. In DNA form, the CDR3 reads TGTGCCAGCACCCCAACCTCCGGGACAGGGGCTGAAAAACTGTTTTTT. Its translation: CASTPTSGTGAEKLFF.

This clonotype was observed at least ten times. The chain couples TRBV7-9 to TRBJ2-7, with D perhaps TRBD2 (5 bases). The CDR3 runs to 17 residues. Germline values: CDR1 SEHNR, CDR2 FQNEAQ (reference sequence). V lost 5 bases and J lost 4, with 24 bases in between. The DNA of the CDR3 is TGTGCCAGCAGCCAACCGGAGCCGGACTCCAGGCGATACGAGCAGTACTTC. The encoded protein is CASSQPEPDSRRYEQYF.

This clonotype turned up a few times. V gene TRBV6-6 combines with J gene TRBJ2-1; D is possibly TRBD1 (6 bases). The V end was cut by 0 bases, the J end by 10 bases, with 10 bases between. CDR1 is MNHNY and CDR2 is SVGAGI in the germline V gene (reference sequence). The CDR3 has 13 residues. CDR3 in DNA: TGTGCCAGCAGTTACTCGTACAGGGAAGAGCAGTTCTTC. It yields the protein CASSYSYREEQFF.

The table lists this clonotype with many counts. The V call is TRBV19, the J call TRBJ2-1; TRBD2 agrees at 8 bases. The J segment lost 5 bases and the V segment lost 9 bases, leaving 9 bases of the junction unmatched. The CDR3 is 14 residues long. Germline V gene sequence: CDR1 LNHDA, CDR2 SQIVND (reference sequence). The CDR3 sequence is CASLQGSGNNEQFF. The CDR3 DNA follows: TGTGCCAGCCTCCAAGGTAGCGGGAACAATGAGCAGTTCTTC.

This clonotype has just one count. The rearrangement uses TRBV2 and TRBJ2-7; weak D call: TRBD1 (6 bases). This CDR3 region has 14 residues. Trimming left V 6 bases short and J 0 bases short, with 12 bases between. The germline V gene has CDR1 SNHLY and CDR2 FYNNEI. This CDR3 is CASRGAALSYEQYF. As DNA, the CDR3 is TGTGCCAGCAGGGGGGCAGCCCTCTCCTACGAGCAGTACTTC.

This clonotype turned up a few times. This chain connects TRBV28 to TRBJ2-7; D may be TRBD2 (5 bases). Trimming took 7 bases from V and 1 from J, leaving 14 bases between them. Germline values: CDR1 MDHEN, CDR2 SYDVKM. The CDR3 consists of 14 residues. The chain's CDR3 is CASKNSGVSYEQYF. In nucleotides, the CDR3 is TGTGCCAGCAAGAACTCCGGGGTATCCTACGAGCAGTACTTC.

There are many counts of this clonotype. This rearrangement joins TRBV5-1 to TRBJ2-3; no definite D call. The CDR3 length is 16 residues. Trimming removed 2 bases from V and 0 bases from J, with 13 bases in between. CDR1 SGHRS and CDR2 YFSETQ come from the germline V gene. The CDR3 loop is CASSFNSADSTDTQYF. Here the CDR3 DNA reads TGCGCCAGCAGCTTTAATTCGGCAGATAGCACAGATACGCAGTATTTT.

The table lists this clonotype with many counts. The gene calls are TRBV7-2 and TRBJ1-4, with 8 positions matching TRBD1. The CDR3 is 16 residues long. In germline, CDR1 is SGHTA, CDR2 FQGNSA. V was pared by 5 bases and J by 7 bases, with 12 bases of the junction left unmatched. The CDR3: CASSTRTRTGSEKLFF. CDR3 sequence (DNA): TGTGCCAGCAGCACGAGAACCCGGACAGGGTCTGAAAAACTGTTTTTT.

With regard to this clonotype: A read error may account for a junction end that differs from germline. This chain links TRBV20-1 with TRBJ2-3; D is possibly TRBD2 (7 bases). This CDR3 has 12 residues. Germline V gene sequence: CDR1 DFQATT, CDR2 SNEGSKA (reference sequence). CDR3 sequence reads: CSVTGGTDAQYF. CDR3 in DNA: TGCAGTGTCACGGGGGGCACAGATGCGCAGTATTTT.